The sequence of this T cell receptor (beta chain) was determined in a study of T cell responses to AZD1222 COVID-19 vaccine. General study results and limits: Spike-specific TCR breadth and depth both grew after two AZD1222 doses. Clonal diversity was possibly underestimated; the donors were predominantly white British and more often female. Every sample of the repertoires postdated the peak T cell response. Seropositivity was recorded at baseline in only a handful of AZD1222 recipients.

In this sample, this clone turned up once. What it binds is unknown. Sequencing was performed with immunoSEQ multiplex PCR; in TCRdb, only in-frame clones are kept and a portion is missing. In the table there are about 150,000 clones, 85% to 90% of which are singletons. Trimming took off 6 bases at V and 4 bases at J, with 10 bases between the two ends. The CDR3 length is 13 residues. This chain joins TRBV12-3 or TRBV12-4 and TRBJ2-1, with unresolved D. The material sequenced was peripheral blood, taken on day 0 of AZD1222 vaccination. This TCR came from an adult in good health. CDR3 nucleotide sequence: TGTGCCAGCAGCCTCAGACCTTACAATGAGCAGTTCTTC. Translation: CASSLRPYNEQFF.